A selection of T cell receptor beta chains follows, all from one sample in a study of T cell repertoires in cytomegalovirus infection. In TCRdb, the reads were re-called with MiXCR into one record per CDR3 protein. The table lists some 50,000 distinct CDR3 sequences, roughly 22% of them singletons, with about 90% in the top ten. The antigens of these receptors remain unknown. The sample in question was CD8+ T cells from cultured PBMCs, obtained from culture after CMV antigen stimulation. These receptors all come from a human donor in good health (CMV status not recorded). Some clones in this sample may be carry-over from other donors' samples. Each CDR3 is given with its conserved first and last residue. Each record gives: J gene, clone size, V gene, D gene, CDR3 DNA, CDR3 protein. The D gene is left open where the match is weak. Not all rows give a size; the values are once, few, many and, for expanded clones, a class.

j_call: TRBJ2-1; clone_size: few; v_call: TRBV20-1; d_call: TRBD2; cdr3_nt: TGCAGTGCGGTCGGGACTAGCGGGAGAAGTGTTTATGAGCAGTTCTTC; cdr3_aa: CSAVGTSGRSVYEQFF
j_call: TRBJ1-5; clone_size: -; v_call: TRBV6-5; d_call: TRBD1; cdr3_nt: TGTGCCAGCAGTCCGTACGGGACAGGAGCTCAGCCCCAGCATTTT; cdr3_aa: CASSPYGTGAQPQHF
j_call: TRBJ2-5; clone_size: -; v_call: TRBV7-9; d_call: -; cdr3_nt: TGTGCCAGCAGCTCAGGTGGGGTCAGGGAGACCCAGTACTTC; cdr3_aa: CASSSGGVRETQYF
j_call: TRBJ2-7; clone_size: once; v_call: TRBV28; d_call: TRBD1; cdr3_nt: TGTGCCATCGCGGGGACAGGGACCGCTTCCTACGAGCAGTACTTC; cdr3_aa: CAIAGTGTASYEQYF
j_call: TRBJ2-7; clone_size: few; v_call: TRBV7-9; d_call: -; cdr3_nt: TGTGCCAGCAGCTTATACGGAGCGCCCTACGAGCAGTACTTC; cdr3_aa: CASSLYGAPYEQYF
j_call: TRBJ2-2; clone_size: few; v_call: TRBV6-6; d_call: TRBD2; cdr3_nt: TGTGCCAGCACCCTCCTACCGGGGGGGCCGGTGGCCGGGGAGCTGTTTTTT; cdr3_aa: CASTLLPGGPVAGELFF
j_call: TRBJ2-3; clone_size: few; v_call: TRBV3-1; d_call: -; cdr3_nt: TGTGCCAGCAGCCAAGATCCTCACAACACAGATACGCAGTATTTT; cdr3_aa: CASSQDPHNTDTQYF
j_call: TRBJ2-7; clone_size: few; v_call: TRBV7-2; d_call: TRBD1; cdr3_nt: TGTGCCAGCAGCTCCCGGACAGGCTACTACGAGCAGTACTTC; cdr3_aa: CASSSRTGYYEQYF
j_call: TRBJ2-7; clone_size: few; v_call: TRBV6-6; d_call: TRBD1; cdr3_nt: TGTGCCAGCGCCTGGACAGGGGTTCATGAGCAGTACTTC; cdr3_aa: CASAWTGVHEQYF
j_call: TRBJ2-1; clone_size: few; v_call: TRBV6-2/TRBV6-3; d_call: -; cdr3_nt: TGTGCCACCAAACTGGGCGAGCAGTTCTTC; cdr3_aa: CATKLGEQFF
j_call: TRBJ2-7; clone_size: -; v_call: TRBV7-9; d_call: TRBD1; cdr3_nt: TGTGCCAGCAGCATCGGACAGGGGGCCCACGAGCAGTACTTC; cdr3_aa: CASSIGQGAHEQYF
j_call: TRBJ2-3; clone_size: few; v_call: TRBV27; d_call: -; cdr3_nt: TGTGCCAGCAGCCGAAGCACAGATACGCAGTATTTT; cdr3_aa: CASSRSTDTQYF
j_call: TRBJ2-1; clone_size: -; v_call: TRBV7-2; d_call: TRBD2; cdr3_nt: TGTGCCAGCAGCGTTACTAGCGGGGGAGGGGAGCAGTTCTTC; cdr3_aa: CASSVTSGGGEQFF
j_call: TRBJ2-3; clone_size: -; v_call: TRBV28; d_call: TRBD2; cdr3_nt: TGTGCCAGCAGCATTAGCGGGAGGGCTGAAGATACGCAGTATTTT; cdr3_aa: CASSISGRAEDTQYF
j_call: TRBJ1-1; clone_size: -; v_call: TRBV7-8; d_call: TRBD1; cdr3_nt: TGTGCCAGCAGGTACAGGGGGCTGGGTGAAGCTTTCTTT; cdr3_aa: CASRYRGLGEAFF
j_call: TRBJ1-3; clone_size: -; v_call: TRBV7-6; d_call: TRBD1; cdr3_nt: TGTGCCAGCAGCCTAACGACAGGGGCTGGAAACACCATATATTTT; cdr3_aa: CASSLTTGAGNTIYF
j_call: TRBJ2-3; clone_size: -; v_call: TRBV24-1; d_call: -; cdr3_nt: TGTGCCACCAGTGATTCGTCCTGGGAGATCATCGGGGATACGCAGTATTTT; cdr3_aa: CATSDSSWEIIGDTQYF
j_call: TRBJ1-5; clone_size: few; v_call: TRBV28; d_call: -; cdr3_nt: TGTGCCAGCAGTTGGGACGTAAGCCGTCAGCCCCAGCATTTT; cdr3_aa: CASSWDVSRQPQHF
j_call: TRBJ2-5; clone_size: few; v_call: TRBV5-4; d_call: -; cdr3_nt: TGTGCCAGCAGCTTGACAGCCCAAGAGACCCAGTACTTC; cdr3_aa: CASSLTAQETQYF
j_call: TRBJ2-1; clone_size: -; v_call: TRBV7-3; d_call: TRBD2; cdr3_nt: TGTGCCAGCAGCTTAAGAGTGGGAGGACTAGCGGGAGGGAAAAATGAGCAGTTCTTC; cdr3_aa: CASSLRVGGLAGGKNEQFF
j_call: TRBJ2-2; clone_size: -; v_call: TRBV14; d_call: TRBD1; cdr3_nt: TGTGCCAGCAGCCATCCAGGGGGCCCGAACACCGGGGAGCTGTTTTTT; cdr3_aa: CASSHPGGPNTGELFF
j_call: TRBJ1-6; clone_size: few; v_call: TRBV7-2; d_call: -; cdr3_nt: TGTGCCAGCAGCATAGGGGCGGTTGCGGGAATTAATTCACCCCTCCACTTT; cdr3_aa: CASSIGAVAGINSPLHF
j_call: TRBJ2-1; clone_size: -; v_call: TRBV6-2/TRBV6-3; d_call: -; cdr3_nt: TGTGCCAGCAAAACTGGGGCGGGGTCCAAGGAGAAGCAGTTCTTC; cdr3_aa: CASKTGAGSKEKQFF
j_call: TRBJ2-3; clone_size: -; v_call: TRBV7-2; d_call: TRBD2; cdr3_nt: TGTGCCAGCAGCATAAGACTAGCGGGAGTGGGCACAGATACGCAGTATTTT; cdr3_aa: CASSIRLAGVGTDTQYF
j_call: TRBJ2-1; clone_size: -; v_call: TRBV7-2; d_call: -; cdr3_nt: TGTGCCAGCAGCCTTCACAGGGATGAGCAGTTCTTC; cdr3_aa: CASSLHRDEQFF
j_call: TRBJ2-2; clone_size: few; v_call: TRBV29-1; d_call: -; cdr3_nt: TGCAGCGTTGAAGGGCGGGGTAACACCGGGGAGCTGTTTTTT; cdr3_aa: CSVEGRGNTGELFF
j_call: TRBJ2-3; clone_size: -; v_call: TRBV7-2; d_call: -; cdr3_nt: TGTGCCAGCAGCTTAGCGGGGGGGCTGTTTAGCACAGATACGCAGTATTTT; cdr3_aa: CASSLAGGLFSTDTQYF
j_call: TRBJ2-2; clone_size: many; v_call: TRBV7-2; d_call: -; cdr3_nt: TGTGCCAGCATCGTTGGGGGTACGAACACCGGGGAGCTGTTTTTT; cdr3_aa: CASIVGGTNTGELFF
j_call: TRBJ2-5; clone_size: -; v_call: TRBV7-9; d_call: TRBD1; cdr3_nt: TGTGCCAGCAGCATTAGCCGGACAGGGGGAGAGACCCAGTACTTC; cdr3_aa: CASSISRTGGETQYF
j_call: TRBJ2-3; clone_size: -; v_call: TRBV7-6; d_call: TRBD2; cdr3_nt: TGTGCCAGCAGCTCCAGGACTAGCGGGAGCACAGATACGCAGTATTTT; cdr3_aa: CASSSRTSGSTDTQYF
j_call: TRBJ2-3; clone_size: few; v_call: TRBV6-2/TRBV6-3; d_call: -; cdr3_nt: TGTGCCAGCAGTTACTCGAGCCAGGGGAGCACAGATACGCAGTATTTT; cdr3_aa: CASSYSSQGSTDTQYF
j_call: TRBJ2-3; clone_size: -; v_call: TRBV28; d_call: -; cdr3_nt: TGTGCCAGCAGTTTAAGTATAGATACGCAGTATTTT; cdr3_aa: CASSLSIDTQYF
j_call: TRBJ2-1; clone_size: few; v_call: TRBV29-1; d_call: TRBD2; cdr3_nt: TGCAGCGTGACCGGGACTAGCGGTATATTCTCCTACAATGAGCAGTTCTTC; cdr3_aa: CSVTGTSGIFSYNEQFF
j_call: TRBJ2-7; clone_size: -; v_call: TRBV7-4; d_call: TRBD2; cdr3_nt: TGTGCCAGCAGCTTGTCTTCGGGAGGATTTCGAAGCTACGAGCAGTACTTC; cdr3_aa: CASSLSSGGFRSYEQYF
j_call: TRBJ2-5; clone_size: -; v_call: TRBV7-9; d_call: -; cdr3_nt: TGTGCCAGCAGCTCCGTGGAGACCCAGTACTTC; cdr3_aa: CASSSVETQYF
j_call: TRBJ2-1; clone_size: -; v_call: TRBV6-2/TRBV6-3; d_call: -; cdr3_nt: TGTGCCAGCAGTTACGGAAGGAGCCTTCGATACAATGAGCAGTTCTTC; cdr3_aa: CASSYGRSLRYNEQFF
j_call: TRBJ2-7; clone_size: many; v_call: TRBV5-6; d_call: TRBD2; cdr3_nt: TGTGCCAGCAGCGGGGGAGCGGGACCCTACGAGCAGTACTTC; cdr3_aa: CASSGGAGPYEQYF
j_call: TRBJ2-3; clone_size: once; v_call: TRBV29-1; d_call: -; cdr3_nt: TGCAGCGGGTCCGGGGGCACCCAGGATACGCAGTATTTT; cdr3_aa: CSGSGGTQDTQYF
j_call: TRBJ2-5; clone_size: -; v_call: TRBV27; d_call: -; cdr3_nt: TGTGCCAGCACCCCGGCCGGGGCCCCCGGGGGGACCCAGTACTTC; cdr3_aa: CASTPAGAPGGTQYF
j_call: TRBJ2-1; clone_size: few; v_call: TRBV6-2/TRBV6-3; d_call: -; cdr3_nt: TGTGCCAGCAGCAACTTGAACCCCAGCGATGAGCAGTTCTTC; cdr3_aa: CASSNLNPSDEQFF
j_call: TRBJ1-5; clone_size: few; v_call: TRBV6-6; d_call: -; cdr3_nt: TGTGCCAGTGACTGGACATCTTACAATCAGCCCCAGCATTTT; cdr3_aa: CASDWTSYNQPQHF
j_call: TRBJ1-1; clone_size: few; v_call: TRBV25-1; d_call: -; cdr3_nt: TGTGCCAGCGGGTGGAGCACTGAAGCTTTCTTT; cdr3_aa: CASGWSTEAFF
j_call: TRBJ2-6; clone_size: once; v_call: TRBV7-2; d_call: TRBD1; cdr3_nt: TGTGCCAGCAGCTTAAGTGCCGACAGGGGCTACTCTCTCTCTGGGGCCAACGTCCTGACTTTC; cdr3_aa: CASSLSADRGYSLSGANVLTF
j_call: TRBJ2-5; clone_size: -; v_call: TRBV6-4; d_call: -; cdr3_nt: TGTGCCAGCAGTGAGGACTGGCAAGAGACCCAGTACTTC; cdr3_aa: CASSEDWQETQYF
j_call: TRBJ2-1; clone_size: -; v_call: TRBV7-9; d_call: -; cdr3_nt: TGTGCCAGCAGACCTCCTGTCAGCTATGAGCAGTTCTTC; cdr3_aa: CASRPPVSYEQFF
j_call: TRBJ2-7; clone_size: -; v_call: TRBV7-8; d_call: TRBD1; cdr3_nt: TGTGCCAGCACCTCAAGAGGGGACAGGGCATACGAGCAGTACTTC; cdr3_aa: CASTSRGDRAYEQYF
j_call: TRBJ2-1; clone_size: few; v_call: TRBV27; d_call: TRBD2; cdr3_nt: TGTGCCAGCGGGGGGGTGAGCAATGAGCAGTTCTTC; cdr3_aa: CASGGVSNEQFF
j_call: TRBJ2-1; clone_size: -; v_call: TRBV11-1; d_call: -; cdr3_nt: TGTGCCAGCAGCTTACTGGCGGAGCATTACAATGAGCAGTTCTTC; cdr3_aa: CASSLLAEHYNEQFF
j_call: TRBJ2-5; clone_size: few; v_call: TRBV27; d_call: -; cdr3_nt: TGTGCCAGCAGTTTACGTCCATACCAAGAGACCCAGTACTTC; cdr3_aa: CASSLRPYQETQYF
j_call: TRBJ2-2; clone_size: -; v_call: TRBV9; d_call: -; cdr3_nt: TGTGCCAGCAGCGTACATAGGGTCACCGGGGAGCTGTTTTTT; cdr3_aa: CASSVHRVTGELFF
j_call: TRBJ2-7; clone_size: -; v_call: TRBV27; d_call: -; cdr3_nt: TGTGCCAGCAGTTTATCGCAGGGTGGGGAGCAGTACTTC; cdr3_aa: CASSLSQGGEQYF
j_call: TRBJ2-1; clone_size: few; v_call: TRBV7-3; d_call: TRBD2; cdr3_nt: TGTGCCAGCAGTGCCGGGACTAGGCTCAATGAGCAGTTCTTC; cdr3_aa: CASSAGTRLNEQFF
j_call: TRBJ1-5; clone_size: -; v_call: TRBV7-2; d_call: -; cdr3_nt: TGTGCCAGCAGCTTAGGGGTGACAGGACCAAGCAATCAGCCCCAGCATTTT; cdr3_aa: CASSLGVTGPSNQPQHF
j_call: TRBJ2-1; clone_size: -; v_call: TRBV20-1; d_call: TRBD2; cdr3_nt: TGCAGTGCTAGTTCTAGCGGGAGTTCCCACAATGAGCAGTTCTTC; cdr3_aa: CSASSSGSSHNEQFF